Each of the 3 T cell receptor beta chains below was sequenced from the same sample in a study of T cells of healthy individuals. A single record per CDR3 protein comes from TCRdb applying MiXCR to the 5' RACE reads. The sample holds fewer than 70,000 distinct CDR3 sequences, roughly 14% seen once. The receptors stem from a human donor in good health.

This clonotype occurred many times. The chain couples TRBV4-3 to TRBJ2-3; D is ambiguous. V was clipped by 0 bases and J by 1 base, with 5 bases between them. The CDR3 is 14 residues long. CDR1 is LGHNA and CDR2 is YSLEER in the germline V gene. The CDR3 nucleotides are TGCGCCAGCAGCCAAGACTACGGCACAGATACGCAGTATTTT. It codes for CASSQDYGTDTQYF.

This chain connects TRBV10-3 to TRBJ2-3; tentative D call: TRBD1 (5 bases). V was cut by 2 bases and J by 2 bases, with 11 bases left in between. Germline loops: CDR1 ENHRY, CDR2 SYGVKD. The CDR3 sequence is 15 residues long. The CDR3 loop is CAISEPTGVTDTQYF. DNA of the CDR3: TGTGCCATCAGTGAGCCCACAGGAGTCACAGATACGCAGTATTTT.

This clonotype was counted many times. V usage is TRBV20-1 and J usage is TRBJ2-3; D possibly corresponds to TRBD2 (6 bases). Germline CDR1 and CDR2: DFQATT and SNEGSKA (reference sequence). V dropped 0 bases and J dropped 7 bases, with 14 bases sitting between them. The CDR3 runs 14 residues. This CDR3 reads CSAREGSGLHTQYF. CDR3 sequence (DNA): TGCAGTGCTAGAGAAGGTAGCGGACTACATACGCAGTATTTT.